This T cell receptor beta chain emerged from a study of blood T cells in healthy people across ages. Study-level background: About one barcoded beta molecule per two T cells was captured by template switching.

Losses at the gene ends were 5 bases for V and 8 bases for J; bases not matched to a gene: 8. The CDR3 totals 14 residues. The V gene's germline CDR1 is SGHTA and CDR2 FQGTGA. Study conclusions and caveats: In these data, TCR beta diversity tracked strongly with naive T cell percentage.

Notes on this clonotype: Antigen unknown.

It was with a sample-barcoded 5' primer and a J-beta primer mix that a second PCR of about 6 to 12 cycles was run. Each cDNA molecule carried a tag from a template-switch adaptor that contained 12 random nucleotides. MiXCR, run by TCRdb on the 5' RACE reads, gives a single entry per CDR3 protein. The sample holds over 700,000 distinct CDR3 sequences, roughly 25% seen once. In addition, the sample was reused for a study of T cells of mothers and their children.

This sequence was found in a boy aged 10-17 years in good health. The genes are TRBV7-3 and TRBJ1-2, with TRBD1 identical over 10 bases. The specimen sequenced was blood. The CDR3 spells CASSATGTGDGYTF. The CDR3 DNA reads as TGTGCCAGCAGCGCCACCGGGACAGGGGACGGCTACACCTTC.